A selection of T cell receptor beta chains follows, all from one sample in a study of long-term antiretroviral therapy in people with HIV. TCRdb keeps only in-frame clones here, not all; method: immunoSEQ multiplex PCR. Among 25,000 or so clones listed, roughly 73% were seen once. The sample consisted of unsorted PBMCs, taken 1.5 years before starting antiretroviral therapy. All receptors come from a young man with HIV. The CDR3 runs from the conserved cysteine through the conserved F or W. The order of the fields is CDR3 protein, CDR3 DNA, J gene, D gene, V gene, clone size. The D gene is left open where the match is weak. Only part of the rows carry a size: once, few, many, or a class if the clone is expanded.

CASSVDRDIYGYTF	TGTGCCAGCAGTGTTGACAGGGATATCTATGGCTACACCTTC	TRBJ1-2	TRBD1	TRBV2	few
CASGDLGGTSGNTIYF	TGTGCCAGCGGAGACCTTGGGGGTACGTCCGGAAACACCATATATTTT	TRBJ1-3	.	TRBV2	medium-sized
CASSNRDTYEQYF	TGTGCCAGCTCGAACAGGGACACCTACGAGCAGTACTTC	TRBJ2-7	.	TRBV18	.
CASSLGPEKLFF	TGTGCCAGCAGCTTAGGTCCAGAAAAACTGTTTTTT	TRBJ1-4	.	TRBV13	.
CATGARGRQPQHF	TGTGCCACCGGGGCCAGAGGGCGACAGCCCCAGCATTTT	TRBJ1-5	.	TRBV15	.
CASSLVLSAEAFF	TGCGCCAGCAGCTTGGTCTTGTCAGCCGAAGCTTTCTTT	TRBJ1-1	.	TRBV5-1	.
CASSPDATNEKLFF	TGTGCCAGCAGCCCAGACGCAACTAATGAAAAACTGTTTTTT	TRBJ1-4	.	TRBV7-9	.
CAAGIFSYNSPLHF	TGTGCTGCAGGGATTTTCTCCTATAATTCACCCCTCCACTTT	TRBJ1-6	.	TRBV30	.
CASSQEQERNSPLHF	TGCGCCAGCAGCCAAGAACAGGAAAGAAATTCACCCCTCCACTTT	TRBJ1-6	.	TRBV4-1	.
CASSSLAEAFF	TGTGCCAGCAGTTCGCTCGCTGAAGCTTTCTTT	TRBJ1-1	.	TRBV25-1	few
CASSVGPATYEQYF	TGTGCCAGCAGCGTAGGTCCAGCTACCTACGAGCAGTACTTC	TRBJ2-7	.	TRBV9	.
CASSPGQGGPPAFF	TGTGCCAGCAGCCCCGGACAGGGGGGTCCTCCAGCTTTCTTT	TRBJ1-1	TRBD1	TRBV4-2	.
CSVDPRDRGISEAFF	TGCAGCGTTGACCCTCGGGACAGGGGGATCAGTGAAGCTTTCTTT	TRBJ1-1	TRBD1	TRBV29-1	.
CASSLQGTNTGELFF	TGTGCCAGCAGCTTACAGGGAACGAACACCGGGGAGCTGTTTTTT	TRBJ2-2	.	TRBV6-1	.
CASSSARAGTDTQYF	TGTGCCAGCAGCTCCGCCAGGGCTGGCACAGATACGCAGTATTTT	TRBJ2-3	.	TRBV21-1	.
CASSQVASGRAGVDNEQFF	TGTGCCAGCAGCCAAGTAGCTAGCGGGAGGGCCGGGGTGGACAATGAGCAGTTCTTC	TRBJ2-1	TRBD2	TRBV4-2	.
CASSQEAGIEQYF	TGCGCCAGCAGCCAAGAGGCCGGGATCGAGCAGTACTTC	TRBJ2-7	.	TRBV4-1	few
CAIRAYLEGTEAFF	TGTGCCATCAGGGCCTACCTTGAGGGGACTGAAGCTTTCTTT	TRBJ1-1	.	TRBV10-3	.
CASSATGDGQPQHF	TGTGCCAGCTCAGCTACAGGGGATGGTCAGCCCCAGCATTTT	TRBJ1-5	TRBD1	TRBV18	.
CASSLFLGAPYEQYF	TGTGCCAGCAGTTTATTTCTTGGGGCACCCTACGAGCAGTACTTC	TRBJ2-7	.	TRBV27	.
CASSDPGQHNSGNTIYF	TGTGCCAGCAGTGACCCGGGACAGCACAACTCTGGAAACACCATATATTTT	TRBJ1-3	TRBD1	TRBV6-4	.
CASSEAGGGAYEQYF	TGTGCCAGCAGTGAAGCTGGCGGGGGCGCCTACGAGCAGTACTTC	TRBJ2-7	.	TRBV2	.
CSVKEGNNEQFF	TGCAGCGTTAAGGAGGGGAACAATGAGCAGTTCTTC	TRBJ2-1	.	TRBV29-1	.
CASSLGWQLGYGYTF	TGTGCCAGCAGTTTAGGATGGCAGCTTGGGTATGGCTACACCTTC	TRBJ1-2	.	TRBV28	.
CASSISSGVTDTQYF	TGTGCCAGTAGTATCTCTAGCGGGGTAACAGATACGCAGTATTTT	TRBJ2-3	TRBD2	TRBV19	.
CASSQDNGDTQYF	TGCGCCAGCAGCCAAGACAACGGGGATACGCAGTATTTT	TRBJ2-3	.	TRBV4-1	.
CASTPASGSYYGYTF	TGCGCCAGCACCCCCGCTTCAGGATCGTACTATGGCTACACCTTC	TRBJ1-2	.	TRBV4-1	few
CASSSQGSRTDTQYF	TGCGCCAGCAGCTCGCAGGGGTCTCGCACAGATACGCAGTATTTT	TRBJ2-3	.	TRBV5-1	.
CSANYQGPLFF	TGCAGTGCTAACTATCAAGGTCCGCTTTTCTTC	TRBJ2-1	.	TRBV20-1	.
CASSDDSYNEQFF	TGTGCCAGCAGTGATGACAGTTACAATGAGCAGTTCTTC	TRBJ2-1	.	TRBV6-6	once
CAAGQGFTEAFF	TGTGCCGCGGGACAGGGGTTCACTGAAGCTTTCTTT	TRBJ1-1	TRBD1	TRBV30	.
CASARPNYASTDTQYF	TGTGCCAGCGCCCGTCCGAACTATGCTAGCACAGATACGCAGTATTTT	TRBJ2-3	.	TRBV28	.
CASREEAEAFF	TGTGCCAGCAGGGAAGAGGCTGAAGCTTTCTTT	TRBJ1-1	.	TRBV28	once
CASSQRRQGSYEQYF	TGCGCCAGCAGTCAACGGAGACAGGGATCCTACGAGCAGTACTTC	TRBJ2-7	TRBD1	TRBV23-1	.
CASSGTSGAFHEQYF	TGTGCCAGCAGTGGGACTAGCGGGGCTTTCCACGAGCAGTACTTC	TRBJ2-7	TRBD2	TRBV25-1	.
CAITPEANTEAFF	TGTGCCATCACCCCAGAGGCGAACACTGAAGCTTTCTTT	TRBJ1-1	.	TRBV10-3	once
CASSLVHSNQPQHF	TGTGCCAGCAGCTTGGTGCACAGCAATCAGCCCCAGCATTTT	TRBJ1-5	.	TRBV5-8	once
CASSEGTGASYGYTF	TGTGCCAGCAGTGAAGGGACAGGGGCGAGCTATGGCTACACCTTC	TRBJ1-2	TRBD1	TRBV6-1	.
CASSPEFVWETQYF	TGTGCCAGCAGCCCTGAGTTCGTATGGGAGACCCAGTACTTC	TRBJ2-5	.	TRBV11-2	.
CAWSVAGNSNQPQHF	TGTGCCTGGAGTGTGGCTGGGAATAGCAATCAGCCCCAGCATTTT	TRBJ1-5	.	TRBV30	.
CASSDAGGEGQPQHF	TGTGCCAGCAGTGACGCAGGGGGCGAGGGTCAGCCCCAGCATTTT	TRBJ1-5	TRBD1	TRBV6-1	medium-sized
CASSLEGGGELFF	TGCGCCAGCAGCTTGGAGGGAGGCGGGGAGCTGTTTTTT	TRBJ2-2	.	TRBV5-1	.
CASSPQRASYNEQFF	TGTGCCAGCTCACCACAGAGGGCGTCCTACAATGAGCAGTTCTTC	TRBJ2-1	.	TRBV18	once
CASSWTGSETQYF	TGTGCCAGCAGCTGGACAGGGTCAGAGACCCAGTACTTC	TRBJ2-5	TRBD1	TRBV5-6	.
CASSLAGPYEQYF	TGTGCCAGCAGTTTGGCAGGGCCCTACGAGCAGTACTTC	TRBJ2-7	.	TRBV28	.
CASSDSQGNQPQHF	TGTGCCAGCAGTGACTCCCAGGGGAATCAGCCCCAGCATTTT	TRBJ1-5	.	TRBV2	few